A single sample is the source of the 10 T cell receptor beta chains below, sequenced in a study of cytomegalovirus exposure and HLA in healthy donors. Both 60 Vbeta primers and 13 Jbeta primers went into the PCR. The method was immunoSEQ multiplex PCR; TCRdb's version includes in-frame clones alone and lacks a portion of them. The data show roughly 100,000 clones, 80% to 90% seen once. Sequencing was carried out using PBMCs. Source of these receptors: a man in his fifties in good health and CMV-seronegative.

This clone was counted once. This chain links TRBV6-6 with TRBJ2-7, with TRBD1 identical over 10 bases. V lost 0 bases and J lost 1; bases outside the gene matches: 3. CDR1 and CDR2 (germline): MNHNY, SVGAGI (reference sequence). This CDR3 is 16 amino acids long. The CDR3: CASSYSRDRGSYEQYF. CDR3 in DNA: TGTGCCAGCAGTTACTCCCGGGACAGGGGTTCCTACGAGCAGTACTTC.

The gene calls are TRBV7-9 and TRBJ2-7; TRBD1 matches 7 bases. The CDR3 runs 14 residues. CDR1 SEHNR and CDR2 FQNEAQ come from the germline V gene (reference sequence). After removal of 5 bases from V and 6 bases from J, the junction contained 10 bases not matched to a gene. The CDR3 loop reads CASSRLQGFGEQYF. DNA for the CDR3: TGTGCCAGCAGCCGTCTACAGGGGTTCGGCGAGCAGTACTTC. Filled out from reference TRBV7-9 and TRBJ2-7, the complete variable domain reads DTGVSQNPRHKITKRGQNVTFRCDPISEHNRLYWYRQTLGQGPEFLTYFQNEAQLEKSRLLSDRFSAERPKGSFSTLEIQRTEQGDSAMYLCASSRLQGFGEQYFGPGTRLTVT.

This clone was picked up a small number of times. The chain recombines TRBV28 with TRBJ1-1; 8 bases match TRBD1. CDR1 MDHEN and CDR2 SYDVKM come from the germline V gene. The CDR3 is 13 amino acids. With V trimmed by 5 bases and J by 6 bases, 5 bases remained unmatched. The CDR3 is CASSGQGWAEAFF. The CDR3 DNA is TGTGCCAGCAGTGGACAGGGTTGGGCTGAAGCTTTCTTT. The full variable domain, its missing parts supplied by reference TRBV28 and TRBJ1-1, is DVKVTQSSRYLVKRTGEKVFLECVQDMDHENMFWYRQDPGLGLRLIYFSYDVKMKEKGDIPEGYSVSREKKERFSLILESASTNQTSMYLCASSGQGWAEAFFGQGTRLTVV.

The chain recombines TRBV28 with TRBJ2-3; 8 bases line up with TRBD2. V was clipped by 3 bases and J by 4 bases; unmatched bases: 6. CDR3 length: 15 amino acids. Germline V gives CDR1 MDHEN, CDR2 SYDVKM. This CDR3 reads CASSFPAGDSDTQYF. Written as DNA, the CDR3 is TGTGCCAGCAGTTTCCCAGCGGGGGATTCAGATACGCAGTATTTT.

The chain carries TRBV27 and TRBJ2-7; a weak D match, TRBD1 (6 bases). CDR3 length equals 14 residues. The germline V and J ends were trimmed by 3 bases and 4 bases, with 13 bases remaining between them. The germline gives CDR1 MNHEY, CDR2 SMNVEV (reference sequence). DNA of the CDR3: TGTGCCAGCAGTTTCGTCCCAGGGGATTACGAGCAGTACTTC. This codes for CASSFVPGDYEQYF.

V is TRBV4-1 and J is TRBJ2-2; 10 nucleotides agree with TRBD1. Germline values: CDR1 MGHRA, CDR2 YSYEKL. Unmatched junction bases numbered 8, after V lost 5 bases and J lost 5 bases. The CDR3 has 16 residues. CDR3 amino acids: CASSKGQGMRTGELFF. The DNA for the CDR3 is TGCGCCAGCAGCAAGGGACAGGGGATGAGGACCGGGGAGCTGTTTTTT.

The chain employs TRBV6-5 and TRBJ1-1; D gene ambiguous. V lost 6 bases and J lost 1, with 3 bases in between. Germline CDR1 reads MNHEY; CDR2 reads SVGAGI. The CDR3 sequence is 11 residues long. The CDR3 nucleotides read TGTGCCAGCAGCGGGAACACTGAAGCTTTCTTT. Translating gives CASSGNTEAFF.

J is TRBJ1-4 and V is TRBV11-2; TRBD1 is a possible D gene (6 bases). Trimming left V 3 bases short and J 8 bases short, with 13 bases between. The CDR3 runs 14 residues. The germline gives CDR1 SGHAT, CDR2 FQNNGV. CDR3 protein: CASSLGRGREKLFF. The CDR3 region has the DNA TGTGCCAGCAGCTTGGGCAGGGGCCGAGAAAAACTGTTTTTT. Complete variable domain (other parts from reference TRBV11-2 and TRBJ1-4): EAGVAQSPRYKIIEKRQSVAFWCNPISGHATLYWYQQILGQGPKLLIQFQNNGVVDDSQLPKDRFSAERLKGVDSTLKIQPAKLEDSAVYLCASSLGRGREKLFFGSGTQLSVL.

J is TRBJ2-1 and V is TRBV6-1; the D is unclear. Trimming removed 7 bases from V and 8 bases from J, with 9 bases in between. The germline CDR1 and CDR2 sequences are MNHNS and SASEGT. The CDR3 spans 11 residues. The CDR3, as DNA: TGTGCCAGCACCCTTGAGGATGAGCAGTTCTTC. Protein: CASTLEDEQFF.

The rearrangement uses TRBV7-2 and TRBJ2-2; D possibly corresponds to TRBD2 (6 bases). The CDR3 length is 15 residues. Germline V gene lookup returns CDR1 SGHTA and CDR2 FQGNSA. The V end was cut by 4 bases, the J end by 4 bases, with 13 bases between. Written as DNA, the CDR3 is TGTGCCAGCAGCTCCACGGGGACTCGCACCGGGGAGCTGTTTTTT. Translation gives CASSSTGTRTGELFF.